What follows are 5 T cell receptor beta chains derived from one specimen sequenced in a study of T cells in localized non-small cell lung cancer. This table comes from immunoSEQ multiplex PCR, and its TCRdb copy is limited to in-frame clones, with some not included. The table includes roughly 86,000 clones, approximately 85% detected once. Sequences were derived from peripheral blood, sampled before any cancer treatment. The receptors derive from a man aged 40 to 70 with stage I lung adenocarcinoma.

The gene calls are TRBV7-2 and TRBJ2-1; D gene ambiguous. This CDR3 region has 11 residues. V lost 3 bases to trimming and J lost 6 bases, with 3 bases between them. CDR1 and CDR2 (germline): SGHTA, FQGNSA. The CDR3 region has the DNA TGTGCCAGCAGCTTCCGCAATGAGCAGTTCTTC. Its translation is CASSFRNEQFF. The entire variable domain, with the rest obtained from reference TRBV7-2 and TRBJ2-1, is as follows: GAGVSQSPSNKVTEKGKDVELRCDPISGHTALYWYRQSLGQGLEFLIYFQGNSAPDKSGLPSDRFSAERTGGSVSTLTIQRTQQEDSAVYLCASSFRNEQFFGPGTRLTVL.

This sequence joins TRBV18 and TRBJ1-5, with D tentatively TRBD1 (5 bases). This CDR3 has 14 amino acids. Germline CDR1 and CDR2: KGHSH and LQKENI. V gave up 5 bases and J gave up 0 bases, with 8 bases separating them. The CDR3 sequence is CASSGQPSNQPQHF. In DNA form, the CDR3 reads TGTGCCAGCTCAGGACAACCTAGCAATCAGCCCCAGCATTTT. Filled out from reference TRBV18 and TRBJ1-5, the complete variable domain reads NAGVMQNPRHLVRRRGQEARLRCSPMKGHSHVYWYRQLPEEGLKFMVYLQKENIIDESGMPKERFSAEFPKEGPSILRIQQVVRGDSAAYFCASSGQPSNQPQHFGDGTRLSIL.

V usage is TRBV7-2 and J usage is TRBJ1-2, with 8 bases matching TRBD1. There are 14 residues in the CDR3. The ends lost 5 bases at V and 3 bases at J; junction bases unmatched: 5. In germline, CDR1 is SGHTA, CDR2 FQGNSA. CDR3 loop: CASSRPDRDYGYTF. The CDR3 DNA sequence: TGTGCCAGCAGCCGACCGGACAGGGACTATGGCTACACCTTC.

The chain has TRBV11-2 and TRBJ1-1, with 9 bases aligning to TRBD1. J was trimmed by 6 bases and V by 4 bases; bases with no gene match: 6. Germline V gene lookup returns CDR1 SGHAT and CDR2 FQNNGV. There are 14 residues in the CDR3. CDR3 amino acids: CASSSYRGLAEAFF. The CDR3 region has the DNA TGTGCCAGCAGCTCTTACAGGGGGCTCGCTGAAGCTTTCTTT.

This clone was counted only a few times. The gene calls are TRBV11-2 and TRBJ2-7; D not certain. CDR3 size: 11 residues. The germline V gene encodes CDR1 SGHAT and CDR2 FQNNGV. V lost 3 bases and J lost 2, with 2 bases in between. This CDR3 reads CASSLAYEQYF. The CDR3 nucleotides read TGTGCCAGCAGCTTGGCCTACGAGCAGTACTTC.